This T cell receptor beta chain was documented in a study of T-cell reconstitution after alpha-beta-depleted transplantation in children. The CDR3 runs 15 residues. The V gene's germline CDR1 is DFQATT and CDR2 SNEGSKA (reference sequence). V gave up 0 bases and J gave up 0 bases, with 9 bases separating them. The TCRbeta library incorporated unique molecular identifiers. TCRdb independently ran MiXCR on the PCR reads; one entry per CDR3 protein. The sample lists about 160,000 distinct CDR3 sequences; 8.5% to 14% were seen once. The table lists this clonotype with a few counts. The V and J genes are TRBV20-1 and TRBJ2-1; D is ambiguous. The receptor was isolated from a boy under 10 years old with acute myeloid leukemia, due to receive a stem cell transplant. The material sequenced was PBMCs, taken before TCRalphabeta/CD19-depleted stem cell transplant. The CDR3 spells CSARDPRSSYNEQFF. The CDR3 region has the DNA TGCAGTGCTAGAGATCCTAGGAGCTCCTACAATGAGCAGTTCTTC.